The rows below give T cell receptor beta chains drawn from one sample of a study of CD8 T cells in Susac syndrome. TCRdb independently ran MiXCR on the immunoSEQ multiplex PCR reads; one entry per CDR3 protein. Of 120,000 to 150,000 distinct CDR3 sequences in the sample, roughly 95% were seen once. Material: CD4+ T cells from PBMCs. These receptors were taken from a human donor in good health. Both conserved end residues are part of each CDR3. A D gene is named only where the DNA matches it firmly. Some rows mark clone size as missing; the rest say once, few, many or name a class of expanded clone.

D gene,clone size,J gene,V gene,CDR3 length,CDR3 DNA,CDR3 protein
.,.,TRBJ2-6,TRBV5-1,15,TGCGCCAGCAGTGACGCCAGCTCTGGGGCCAACGTCCTGACTTTC,CASSDASSGANVLTF
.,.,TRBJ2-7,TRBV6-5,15,TGTGCCAGCAGTTCTGTTCCAGGTTCCTCCTACGAGCAGTACTTC,CASSSVPGSSYEQYF
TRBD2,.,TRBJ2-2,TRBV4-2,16,TGTGCCAGCAGCCGATTAGCGGGAGGAGGGACCGGGGAGCTGTTTTTT,CASSRLAGGGTGELFF
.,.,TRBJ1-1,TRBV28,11,TGTGCCAGCAGTTTATTGGGAGGGGTTTTCTTT,CASSLLGGVFF
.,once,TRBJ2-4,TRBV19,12,TGTGCCAGCAACGAACCCAAAAACATTCAGTACTTC,CASNEPKNIQYF
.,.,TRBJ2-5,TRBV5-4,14,TGTGCCAGCAGCTTTAACGACAGACAAGAGACCCAGTACTTC,CASSFNDRQETQYF
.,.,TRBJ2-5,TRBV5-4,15,TGTGCCAGCAGCTTGGCCACCGGACAGCAAGAGACCCAGTACTTC,CASSLATGQQETQYF
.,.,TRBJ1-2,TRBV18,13,TGTGCCAGCTCACCATCCAGTAACTATGGCTACACCTTC,CASSPSSNYGYTF
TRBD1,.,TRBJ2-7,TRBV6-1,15,TGTGCCAGCAAGTACGGGACAGGGTTAACCTACGAGCAGTACTTC,CASKYGTGLTYEQYF
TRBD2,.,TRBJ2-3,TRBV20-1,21,TGCAGTGCTAGAGGCCTCCCAGGGGCTAGCGGGAGCGGGTCGGGCGAAGATACGCAGTATTTT,CSARGLPGASGSGSGEDTQYF
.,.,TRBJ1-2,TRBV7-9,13,TGTGCCAGCAGCCAATGGGAGGCTGGGGGCTACACCTTC,CASSQWEAGGYTF
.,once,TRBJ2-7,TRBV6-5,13,TGTGCCAGCAGTTTAGGGGGGCAGTACGAGCAGTACTTC,CASSLGGQYEQYF
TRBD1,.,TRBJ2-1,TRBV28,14,TGTGCCAGCAGTTTACCGGGACAGGCTAGGAAGCAGTTCTTC,CASSLPGQARKQFF
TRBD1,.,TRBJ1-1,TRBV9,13,TGTGCCAGCAGCAAACCGGGACAGGGGATAGCTTTCTTT,CASSKPGQGIAFF
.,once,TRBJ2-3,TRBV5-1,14,TGCGCCAGCAGTGAGGACGACTCCACAGATGCGCAGTATTTT,CASSEDDSTDAQYF
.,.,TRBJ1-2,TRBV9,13,TGTGCCAGCAGCGTAGACATTACCTATGGCTACACCTTC,CASSVDITYGYTF
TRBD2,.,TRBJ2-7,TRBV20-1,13,TGCAGTGCTAAATTAGCGGGAGTAAGCGAGCAGTACTTC,CSAKLAGVSEQYF
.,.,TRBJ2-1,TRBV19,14,TGTGCCAGTAGTATAAGCCAGGTTGGGGCTGAGCAGTTCTTC,CASSISQVGAEQFF
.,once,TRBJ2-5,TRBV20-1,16,TGCAGTGCTAGACCTACAGGGAGGGAGGTCAGGGAGACCCAGTACTTC,CSARPTGREVRETQYF
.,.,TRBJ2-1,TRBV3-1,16,TGTGCCAGCAGCCAAGGGCCGGGACCGGCGGGCCATGAGCAGTTCTTC,CASSQGPGPAGHEQFF
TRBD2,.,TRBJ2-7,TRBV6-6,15,TGTGCCAGCAGTCAGCAAGGACTAGCGGGAAAAGTGCAGTACTTC,CASSQQGLAGKVQYF
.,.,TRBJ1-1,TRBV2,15,TGTGCCAGCACCACACGCAGGGGCCAGAACACTGAAGCTTTCTTT,CASTTRRGQNTEAFF
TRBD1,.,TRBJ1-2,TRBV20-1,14,TGCAGTGCCTATTCTGATTGGACAGGGGACGGCTACACCTTC,CSAYSDWTGDGYTF
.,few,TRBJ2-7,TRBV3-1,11,TGTGCCAGCAGCCAAGATTACGAGCAGTACTTC,CASSQDYEQYF
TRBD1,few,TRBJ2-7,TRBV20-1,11,TGCAGTGCCCCAGGGGGCTACGAGCAGTACTTC,CSAPGGYEQYF
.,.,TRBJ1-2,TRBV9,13,TGTGCCAGCAGCGTAGCTTTGAGTTATGGCTACACCTTC,CASSVALSYGYTF
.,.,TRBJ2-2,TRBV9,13,TGTGCCAGCCAGGGACGGAACACCGGGGAGCTGTTTTTT,CASQGRNTGELFF
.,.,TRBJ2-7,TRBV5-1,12,TGCGCCAGCAGCTCAACAGGGAACGAGCAGTACTTC,CASSSTGNEQYF
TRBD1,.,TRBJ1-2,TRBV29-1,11,TGCAGCGCCCTCCAGGGGGTGGGCTACACCTTC,CSALQGVGYTF
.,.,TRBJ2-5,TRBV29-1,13,TGCAGCGTTAGGTCCAGGGCCCAAGAGACCCAGTACTTC,CSVRSRAQETQYF
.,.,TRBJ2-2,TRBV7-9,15,TGTGCCAGCAGCCCCCGGGCCCTGAACACCGGGGAGCTGTTTTTT,CASSPRALNTGELFF
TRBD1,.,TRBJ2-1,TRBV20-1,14,TGCAGTGCTACCGGGACAGGGTCCTACAATGAGCAGTTCTTC,CSATGTGSYNEQFF
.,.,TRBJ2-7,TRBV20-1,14,TGCAGTGCTAGGCCGGGATTTTCCGCCTACGAGCAGTACTTC,CSARPGFSAYEQYF
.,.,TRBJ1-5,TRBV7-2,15,TGTGCCAGCAGCTTTATCGGGAATAGCAATCAGCCCCAGCATTTT,CASSFIGNSNQPQHF
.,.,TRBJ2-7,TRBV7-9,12,TGTGCCAGCAGTGGGGGGGCGTTCGAGCAGTACTTC,CASSGGAFEQYF
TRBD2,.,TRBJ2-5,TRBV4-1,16,TGCGCCAGCAGCCAAGACCTACTAGCGGGAGAAGGGACCCAGTACTTC,CASSQDLLAGEGTQYF
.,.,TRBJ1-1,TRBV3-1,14,TGTGCCAGCAGCCTTGGGGTGCGGAACACTGAAGCTTTCTTT,CASSLGVRNTEAFF
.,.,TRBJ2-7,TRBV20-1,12,TGCAGTGCCGGTCCATCTAGCTACGAGCAGTACTTC,CSAGPSSYEQYF
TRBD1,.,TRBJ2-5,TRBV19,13,TGTGCCAGTGCACAGGGGGCCAGAGAGACCCAGTACTTC,CASAQGARETQYF
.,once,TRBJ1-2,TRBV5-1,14,TGCGCCAGCAGCTTCGATGGGCAGAACTATGGCTACACCTTC,CASSFDGQNYGYTF